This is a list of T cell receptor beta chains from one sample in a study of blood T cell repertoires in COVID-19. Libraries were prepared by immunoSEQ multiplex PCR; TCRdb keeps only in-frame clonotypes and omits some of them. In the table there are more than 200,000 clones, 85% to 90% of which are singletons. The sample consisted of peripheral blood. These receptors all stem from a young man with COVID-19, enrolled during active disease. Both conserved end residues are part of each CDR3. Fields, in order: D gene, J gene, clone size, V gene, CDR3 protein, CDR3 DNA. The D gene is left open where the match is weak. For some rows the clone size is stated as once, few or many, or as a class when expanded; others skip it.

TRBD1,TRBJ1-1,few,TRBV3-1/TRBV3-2,CASLHSGGAATEAFF,TGTGCCAGCCTTCACTCAGGGGGCGCAGCCACTGAAGCTTTCTTT
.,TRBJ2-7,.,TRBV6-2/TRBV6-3,CASSSWQGKLSYEQYF,TGTGCCAGCAGTTCTTGGCAGGGCAAACTCTCCTACGAGCAGTACTTC
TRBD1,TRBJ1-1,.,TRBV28,CASSLGQGLEAFF,TGTGCCAGCAGTTTGGGACAGGGGTTAGAAGCTTTCTTT
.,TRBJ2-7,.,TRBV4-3,CASSQGRGGLTYEQYF,TGCGCCAGCAGCCAAGGTCGTGGGGGCTTAACCTACGAGCAGTACTTC
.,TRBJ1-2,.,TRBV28,CATLGPYSTDGYTF,TGTGCCACCCTGGGGCCTTACTCGACAGACGGCTACACCTTC
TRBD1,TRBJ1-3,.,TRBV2,CASSGQGAISGNTIYF,TGTGCCAGCAGCGGACAGGGGGCTATATCTGGAAACACCATATATTTT
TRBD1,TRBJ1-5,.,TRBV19,CASSIQGQGSNQPQHF,TGTGCCAGTAGTATCCAAGGACAGGGAAGCAATCAGCCCCAGCATTTT
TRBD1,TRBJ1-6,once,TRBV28,CASSDLDRDNSPLHF,TGTGCCAGCAGTGACCTGGACAGGGATAATTCACCCCTCCACTTT
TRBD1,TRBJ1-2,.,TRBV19,CASSPLSGGYGYTF,TGTGCCAGTAGTCCCCTGTCAGGGGGGTATGGCTACACCTTC
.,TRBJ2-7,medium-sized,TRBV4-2,CASSQEYDSSYEQYF,TGTGCCAGCAGCCAAGAATATGACAGCTCCTACGAGCAGTACTTC
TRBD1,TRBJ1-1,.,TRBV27,CASTIGGENTEAFF,TGTGCCAGCACCATAGGGGGCGAAAACACTGAAGCTTTCTTT
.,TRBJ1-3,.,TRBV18,CASSPQVAGRSSGNTIYF,TGTGCCAGCTCACCACAGGTTGCGGGACGGAGCTCTGGAAACACCATATATTTT
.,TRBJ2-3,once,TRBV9,CASSATGINTDTQYF,TGTGCCAGCAGCGCCACAGGGATTAACACAGATACGCAGTATTTT
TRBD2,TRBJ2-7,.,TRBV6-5,CASSPLAGGTTQQYF,TGTGCCAGCAGTCCATTAGCGGGAGGGACTACGCAGCAGTACTTC
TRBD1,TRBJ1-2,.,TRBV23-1,CASSPMGQGETNYGYTF,TGCGCCAGCAGCCCGATGGGACAGGGGGAAACTAACTATGGCTACACCTTC
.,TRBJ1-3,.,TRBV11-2,CASSLVVERGNTIYF,TGTGCCAGCAGCTTAGTGGTCGAGCGAGGAAACACCATATATTTT
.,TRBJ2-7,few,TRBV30,CAWSRTETGEQYF,TGTGCCTGGAGCCGGACAGAAACGGGCGAGCAGTACTTC
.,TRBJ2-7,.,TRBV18,CASSPGDGSQQYF,TGTGCCAGCTCACCAGGCGACGGGTCTCAGCAGTACTTC
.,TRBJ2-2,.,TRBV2,CASSESFLGSTGELFF,TGTGCCAGCAGTGAAAGTTTCTTAGGGAGCACCGGGGAGCTGTTTTTT
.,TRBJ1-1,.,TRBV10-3,CAISESEGVSTEAFF,TGTGCCATCAGTGAGTCAGAGGGGGTATCCACTGAAGCTTTCTTT
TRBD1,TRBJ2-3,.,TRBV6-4,CASSDGTGGDTQYF,TGTGCCAGCAGTGACGGGACAGGGGGAGATACGCAGTATTTT
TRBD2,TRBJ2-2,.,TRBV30,CAWSPGTSGPGELFF,TGTGCCTGGAGTCCCGGGACTAGCGGGCCCGGGGAGCTGTTTTTT
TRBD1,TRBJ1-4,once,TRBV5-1,CASRSDRANEKLFF,TGCGCCAGCAGATCGGACAGGGCTAATGAAAAACTGTTTTTT
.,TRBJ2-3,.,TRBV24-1,CATSDLDTQYF,TGTGCCACCAGTGATCTAGATACGCAGTATTTT
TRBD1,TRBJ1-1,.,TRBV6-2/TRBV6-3,CASSYPDRGRGTEAFF,TGTGCCAGCAGTTACCCGGACAGGGGGCGAGGCACTGAAGCTTTCTTT
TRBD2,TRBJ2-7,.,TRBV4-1,CASSQEAQTSDQYEQYF,TGCGCCAGCAGCCAAGAGGCTCAAACTAGCGACCAGTACGAGCAGTACTTC
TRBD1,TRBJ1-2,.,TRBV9,CASSVGGQGGYGYTF,TGTGCCAGCAGCGTAGGAGGGCAGGGGGGCTATGGCTACACCTTC